This paragraph reports one TCR beta chain. The record originates from a study of blood T cell repertoires in COVID-19. This table comes from immunoSEQ multiplex PCR, and its TCRdb copy is limited to in-frame clones, with some not included. The sample carries more than 10,000 clones, 90% recorded once. This receptor was obtained from a human donor with active COVID-19. The donor label of this sample is uncertain. Sequenced input: peripheral blood.

The CDR3 here is CASSHGQGTNYGYTF. CDR3 coding DNA: TGCGCCAGCAGCCACGGACAGGGCACTAACTATGGCTACACCTTC. The V gene is TRBV5-1, the J gene TRBJ1-2, with TRBD1 identical over 8 bases. The germline V gene has CDR1 SGHRS and CDR2 YFSETQ. CDR3 length: 15 amino acids. V was pared by 4 bases and J by 0 bases, with 5 bases of the junction left unmatched.